Listed here are 21 T cell receptor beta chains from one sample, sequenced in a study of blood T cell repertoires in COVID-19. The method was immunoSEQ multiplex PCR; TCRdb's version includes in-frame clones alone and lacks a portion of them. The sample lists approximately 70,000 clones; 75% to 95% were seen once. Input material: peripheral blood. These receptors were taken from a woman in her late teens or twenties with acute or convalescent COVID-19.

This chain joins TRBV7-2 and TRBJ2-3, with 13 bases aligning to TRBD2. The CDR3 has 17 residues. Germline loops: CDR1 SGHTA, CDR2 FQGNSA. The V and J ends lost 4 bases and 4 bases, in that order; junction bases with no gene match: 8. CDR3 DNA sequence: TGTGCCAGCAGCTATCGAACTAGCGGGAGGGCCTCAGATACGCAGTATTTT. This encodes CASSYRTSGRASDTQYF.

The genes are TRBV5-5 and TRBJ2-1; 8 positions match TRBD1. CDR1 is SGHKS, CDR2 YYEKEE, per germline (reference sequence). The CDR3 sequence is 16 residues long. The V gene end was trimmed by 4 bases and the J gene end by 0 bases; junction bases not matched to a gene: 6. As DNA, the CDR3 is TGTGCCAGCAGCAGGGATACAGGGGGCTCCTACAATGAGCAGTTCTTC. Translation: CASSRDTGGSYNEQFF.

The chain combines TRBV5-6 with TRBJ1-1, with 9 bases matching TRBD1. CDR1 and CDR2 from the germline V gene are SGHDT and YYEEEE. The CDR3 extends over 16 amino acids. V was clipped by 4 bases and J by 1 base; unmatched bases: 8. The CDR3 sequence: CASSPPTGGANTEAFF. CDR3 bases: TGTGCCAGCAGCCCACCGACAGGGGGAGCGAACACTGAAGCTTTCTTT.

V gene TRBV7-2 combines with J gene TRBJ1-3, with 8 positions matching TRBD1. The CDR3 is 16 residues long. Germline CDR1 is SGHTA and CDR2 is FQGNSA. The V gene end was trimmed by 5 bases and the J gene end by 8 bases; junction bases not matched to a gene: 14. The CDR3 is CASSLLGTGGGDTIYF. CDR3 sequence (DNA): TGTGCCAGCAGCCTACTAGGGACAGGTGGAGGAGACACCATATATTTT.

The rearrangement uses TRBV28 and TRBJ1-1; no reliable D call. V lost 7 bases and J lost 4, with 16 bases in between. The CDR3 is made up of 14 amino acids. Germline V gene data show CDR1 as MDHEN and CDR2 as SYDVKM. CDR3 amino acids: CASTFPIPGTEAFF. Here the CDR3 DNA reads TGTGCCAGCACCTTCCCGATACCAGGCACTGAAGCTTTCTTT.

The rearrangement uses TRBV9 and TRBJ1-3; the D gene is possibly TRBD1 (5 bases). Looked up from germline, CDR1 is SGDLS and CDR2 is YYNGEE. The V and J ends lost 2 bases and 3 bases respectively, with 15 bases between them. CDR3 length: 16 residues. CDR3 amino acids: CASSVSVGGIGNTIYF. The CDR3 coding sequence is TGTGCCAGCAGCGTCTCGGTCGGGGGAATTGGAAACACCATATATTTT.

The chain links TRBV4-2 to TRBJ2-7; 12 nucleotides match TRBD2. Germline CDR1 LGHNA, CDR2 YNFKEQ. The CDR3 covers 16 residues. J was trimmed by 6 bases and V by 5 bases; bases with no gene match: 11. The DNA of the CDR3 is TGTGCCAGCAGCGTTCGACTAGCGGGGGATTTCTCCGAGCAGTACTTC. The encoded protein is CASSVRLAGDFSEQYF.

This sequence joins TRBV19 and TRBJ1-1; possible D gene TRBD1, 5 bases. Trimming cost V 5 bases and J 0 bases, with 16 bases left between them. The CDR3 is 16 amino acids. CDR1 and CDR2 (germline): LNHDA, SQIVND (reference sequence). CDR3 in DNA: TGTGCCAGTAGTGCCAGTGACAGCCTCATGAACACTGAAGCTTTCTTT. It codes for CASSASDSLMNTEAFF.

V and J are TRBV19 and TRBJ2-3, with 10 bases matching TRBD1. The ends lost 4 bases at V and 4 bases at J; junction bases unmatched: 5. Germline lookup yields CDR1 LNHDA and CDR2 SQIVND (reference sequence). The CDR3 loop spans 15 amino acids. CDR3 region: CASSTRQGAADTQYF. The CDR3 bases are TGTGCCAGTAGTACCAGACAGGGGGCGGCAGATACGCAGTATTTT.

J is TRBJ2-5 and V is TRBV27, with 12 bases matching TRBD2. V shed 2 bases and J 6 bases; nucleotides not matched to a gene: 4. This CDR3 spans 15 amino acids. Germline CDR1 MNHEY, CDR2 SMNVEV (reference sequence). As DNA, the CDR3 is TGTGCCAGCAGTTTAACTAGCGGGAGGTCGAAGACCCAGTACTTC. Its protein product is CASSLTSGRSKTQYF.

V usage is TRBV3-1 (or the pseudogene TRBV3-2) and J usage is TRBJ2-7, with 7 positions matching TRBD1. Per germline, CDR1 LGHDT and CDR2 YNNKEL (reference sequence). With V trimmed by 4 bases and J by 2 bases, 8 bases remained unmatched. The CDR3 consists of 15 residues. The CDR3: CASSRTHRGPYEQYF. CDR3 DNA: TGTGCCAGCAGCCGGACCCACAGGGGACCCTACGAGCAGTACTTC.

The table lists this clone with a count of one. V and J are TRBV18 and TRBJ2-3, with 10 bases fitting TRBD2. CDR3 size: 14 residues. Looked up from germline, CDR1 is KGHSH and CDR2 is LQKENI. The ends lost 3 bases at V and 6 bases at J; junction bases unmatched: 3. CDR3 protein: CASSPDSGRDTQYF. Here the CDR3 DNA reads TGTGCCAGCTCACCCGATAGCGGGAGGGATACGCAGTATTTT.

The V gene is TRBV29-1, the J gene TRBJ1-1, with D perhaps matching TRBD1 (5 bases). V lost 4 bases, J lost 5 bases, and 11 bases lay in between. From germline, CDR1 is SQVTM and CDR2 ANQGSEA. This CDR3 contains 12 residues. The DNA of the CDR3 is TGCAGCGTTGCGGCAGGGAGGACTGAAGCTTTCTTT. Protein sequence: CSVAAGRTEAFF.

The rearrangement links TRBV30 to TRBJ2-3; D call uncertain. The CDR3 length is 11 residues. Trimming removed 8 bases at V and 4 bases at J, with 10 bases between. From germline, CDR1 is GTSNPN and CDR2 SVGIG (reference sequence). The CDR3 is CAGNRADTQYF. For the CDR3, the DNA is TGTGCCGGGAATCGCGCAGATACGCAGTATTTT.

The chain recombines TRBV29-1 with TRBJ2-3, with 13 bases fitting TRBD2. This CDR3 comprises 14 residues. Germline assignment: CDR1 SQVTM and CDR2 ANQGSEA. With 8 bases clipped from V and 6 bases from J, the junction kept 8 bases outside the gene matches. CDR3 sequence: CSTRTSGSRDTQYF. The CDR3, as DNA: TGCAGCACAAGGACTAGCGGGAGTCGGGATACGCAGTATTTT.

The genes are TRBV7-2 and TRBJ1-5; D is ambiguous. The ends were cut back, 0 bases at V and 1 base at J, with 7 bases in the middle. The CDR3 is 15 residues long. Germline V gene data show CDR1 as SGHTA and CDR2 as FQGNSA. The CDR3 sequence is CASSLAVGSNQPQHF. The CDR3 DNA is TGTGCCAGCAGCTTAGCGGTTGGCAGCAATCAGCCCCAGCATTTT.

The chain carries TRBV5-1 and TRBJ1-2, with 7 bases that match TRBD1. The CDR3 spans 15 residues. Unmatched junction bases numbered 5, after V lost 0 bases and J lost 3 bases. Germline values: CDR1 SGHRS, CDR2 YFSETQ. This CDR3 is CASSLDRQGDYGYTF. CDR3 in DNA: TGCGCCAGCAGCTTGGATCGGCAGGGGGACTATGGCTACACCTTC.

This sequence joins TRBV7-8 and TRBJ1-1, with a possible D match to TRBD1 (6 bases). The germline V gene encodes CDR1 SGHVS and CDR2 FQNEAQ. V gave up 3 bases and J gave up 1 base, with 12 bases separating them. CDR3 length: 15 residues. The CDR3 sequence: CASSLPGQKNTEAFF. Written as DNA, the CDR3 is TGTGCCAGCAGCTTGCCCGGACAGAAGAACACTGAAGCTTTCTTT. The variable domain in full, completed from reference TRBV7-8 and TRBJ1-1, reads GAGVSQSPRYKVAKRGQDVALRCDPISGHVSLFWYQQALGQGPEFLTYFQNEAQLDKSGLPSDRFFAERPEGSVSTLKIQRTQQEDSAVYLCASSLPGQKNTEAFFGQGTRLTVV.

The V gene is TRBV4-3, the J gene TRBJ2-5, with a tentative D call TRBD1 (8 bases). The CDR3 extends over 18 amino acids. The germline CDR1 and CDR2 sequences are LGHNA and YSLEER. Deletions cut 1 base from V and 1 base from J, with 19 bases between. DNA for the CDR3: TGCGCCAGCAGCCAAGCAATCACAGGGGGGGGAGGCCAAGAGACCCAGTACTTC. It is translated as CASSQAITGGGGQETQYF.

V and J are TRBV5-4 and TRBJ2-5; TRBD1 matches at 7 bases. There are 13 residues in the CDR3. V shed 4 bases and J 2 bases; nucleotides not matched to a gene: 2. Per the germline V gene, CDR1 is SGHNT and CDR2 is YYREEE (reference sequence). The CDR3 spells CASSRGQQETQYF. Here the CDR3 DNA reads TGTGCCAGCAGCAGGGGACAGCAAGAGACCCAGTACTTC.

V and J are TRBV11-2 and TRBJ1-2, with TRBD1 as a possible D gene (5 bases). The V end was cut by 4 bases, the J end by 8 bases, with 17 bases between. Germline V gives CDR1 SGHAT, CDR2 FQNNGV. This CDR3 region has 14 residues. Here the CDR3 reads CASSSEIWGRGYTF. The CDR3 DNA is TGTGCCAGCAGCTCCGAAATCTGGGGCCGGGGCTACACCTTC. Full variable domain (remainder filled in from reference TRBV11-2 and TRBJ1-2): EAGVAQSPRYKIIEKRQSVAFWCNPISGHATLYWYQQILGQGPKLLIQFQNNGVVDDSQLPKDRFSAERLKGVDSTLKIQPAKLEDSAVYLCASSSEIWGRGYTFGSGTRLTVV.